The next 27 T cell receptor beta chains were all read from a single sample in a study of blood T cell repertoires in COVID-19. Measured with immunoSEQ multiplex PCR; TCRdb has only the in-frame clones, and not every one. The sample carries about 160,000 clones, roughly 73% recorded once. Sequenced sample: peripheral blood. These receptors all come from a man between 65 and 85 years old with acute or convalescent COVID-19.

This rearrangement joins TRBV6-5 to TRBJ2-7; TRBD2 agrees at 10 bases. V lost 6 bases and J lost 4; bases outside the gene matches: 3. Germline V gives CDR1 MNHEY, CDR2 SVGAGI. The CDR3 consists of 13 residues. The CDR3 DNA sequence: TGTGCCAGCAGACTTAGCGGGGGGTACGAGCAGTACTTC. The encoded protein is CASRLSGGYEQYF.

This clone was detected only once. This chain uses TRBV11-2 with TRBJ1-2; tentative D call: TRBD1 (6 bases). CDR3 length: 13 residues. Trimming cost V 5 bases and J 2 bases, with 9 bases left between them. Germline-derived CDR1 and CDR2 are SGHAT and FQNNGV. CDR3 sequence (DNA): TGTGCCAGCAGCCAAACAGGGAACTATGGCTACACCTTC. Residues: CASSQTGNYGYTF.

The chain recombines TRBV5-5 with TRBJ1-3; D call uncertain. Germline loops: CDR1 SGHKS, CDR2 YYEKEE (reference sequence). Trimming left V 2 bases short and J 0 bases short, with 9 bases between. The CDR3 runs to 15 residues. The CDR3 DNA sequence: TGTGCCAGCAGCTTTGGTGGGAGCTCTGGAAACACCATATATTTT. It is translated as CASSFGGSSGNTIYF.

The chain joins TRBV3-1 (or the pseudogene TRBV3-2) to TRBJ2-7; 7 nucleotides agree with TRBD2. The CDR3 has 13 residues. CDR1 LGHDT and CDR2 YNNKEL come from the germline V gene (reference sequence). V was clipped by 4 bases and J by 6 bases; unmatched bases: 6. The chain's CDR3 is CASSPLPGGEQYF. CDR3 bases: TGTGCCAGCAGCCCCCTGCCGGGGGGCGAGCAGTACTTC.

The chain is built from TRBV7-9 and TRBJ2-2; the match to TRBD1 covers 8 bases. This CDR3 has 14 amino acids. Per the germline V gene, CDR1 is SEHNR and CDR2 is FQNEAQ (reference sequence). After removal of 5 bases from V and 6 bases from J, the junction contained 5 bases not matched to a gene. CDR3 loop: CASSRQGTAGELFF. The CDR3 nucleotides read TGTGCCAGCAGCCGACAGGGGACGGCCGGGGAGCTGTTTTTT.

There are a few counts of this clone. The V gene is TRBV6-5, the J gene TRBJ1-2; a possible D gene is TRBD1 (6 bases). The CDR3 covers 12 residues. CDR1 is MNHEY, CDR2 SVGAGI, per germline. Trimming took 6 bases from V and 6 from J, leaving 11 bases between them. CDR3 amino acids: CASRRQEHGYTF. The CDR3 region has the DNA TGTGCCAGCAGAAGACAGGAACATGGCTACACCTTC.

In nucleotides, the CDR3 is TGTGCCTGGAGAGCTAACAGGGCTGAAGCTTTCTTT. As protein: CAWRANRAEAFF. The chain is built from TRBV30 and TRBJ1-1, with a weak D call TRBD1 (6 bases). Trimming took 3 bases from V and 6 from J, leaving 11 bases between them. The CDR3 is 12 residues long. Germline CDR1 is GTSNPN and CDR2 is SVGIG (reference sequence).

The chain employs TRBV7-8 and TRBJ1-4; possibly TRBD1 for D (5 bases). Germline CDR1 SGHVS, CDR2 FQNEAQ. The V end lost 5 bases, the J end lost 2 bases, and 15 bases lay between the germline ends. The CDR3 sequence is 16 residues long. The chain's CDR3 is CASSPQTGVTNEKLFF. For the CDR3, the DNA is TGTGCCAGCAGCCCCCAAACGGGGGTTACTAATGAAAAACTGTTTTTT.

V gene TRBV4-2 combines with J gene TRBJ2-3; TRBD1 matches at 7 bases. The germline V gene has CDR1 LGHNA and CDR2 YNFKEQ. This CDR3 is built from 20 residues. V gave up 4 bases and J gave up 0 bases; unmatched junction bases: 19. The CDR3 bases are TGTGCCAGCAGCCTTACGGGGACCGCCGGGACAGTTACTAGCACAGATACGCAGTATTTT. Translating it yields CASSLTGTAGTVTSTDTQYF.

The chain is built from TRBV7-6 and TRBJ2-2, with D maybe TRBD1 (6 bases). The CDR3 is made up of 16 amino acids. Per the germline V gene, CDR1 is SGHVS and CDR2 is FNYEAQ. V was clipped by 2 bases and J by 2 bases, with 12 bases between them. The CDR3 region is CASSLRPGQNTGELFF. The CDR3 DNA follows: TGTGCCAGCAGCTTAAGGCCGGGACAAAACACCGGGGAGCTGTTTTTT.

V usage is TRBV5-1 and J usage is TRBJ2-1; weak D call: TRBD2 (6 bases). The CDR3 loop spans 15 amino acids. Looked up from germline, CDR1 is SGHRS and CDR2 is YFSETQ. V was shortened by 4 bases and J by 2 bases, with 13 bases between the two germline ends. The CDR3 is CASSKTGTAYNEQFF. The CDR3 DNA follows: TGCGCCAGCAGCAAAACCGGGACTGCCTACAATGAGCAGTTCTTC.

Here the CDR3 reads CASSPTGVGTGELFF. CDR3 sequence (DNA): TGTGCCAGTAGTCCGACAGGGGTCGGCACCGGGGAGCTGTTTTTT. The chain links TRBV19 to TRBJ2-2, with TRBD1 identical over 8 bases. Germline CDR1 LNHDA, CDR2 SQIVND (reference sequence). The CDR3 is 15 residues long. Trimming at V came to 5 bases and at J to 4 bases, leaving 6 bases not matched to a gene.

V is TRBV7-8 and J is TRBJ2-3; 11 positions match TRBD1. Trimming removed 4 bases from V and 4 bases from J; junction bases left unmatched: 4. The V gene's germline CDR1 is SGHVS and CDR2 FQNEAQ. The CDR3 is 15 residues long. Written as DNA, the CDR3 is TGTGCCAGCAGCTCCGGGACAGGGGGTGCAGATACGCAGTATTTT. Residues: CASSSGTGGADTQYF.

The chain uses TRBV6-5 and TRBJ1-6; D is possibly TRBD1 (5 bases). The V end lost 0 bases, the J end lost 8 bases, and 11 bases lay between the germline ends. The CDR3 is 15 residues long. Germline V gene sequence: CDR1 MNHEY, CDR2 SVGAGI. In DNA form, the CDR3 reads TGTGCCAGCAGTTACTCGCCAGGGCTTTATTCACCCCTCCACTTT. This codes for CASSYSPGLYSPLHF.

V and J are TRBV11-1 and TRBJ2-7; D gene unclear. The V end was cut by 5 bases, the J end by 1 base, with 9 bases between. Germline-derived CDR1 and CDR2 are SGHAT and FQDESV (reference sequence). The CDR3 runs 13 residues. The CDR3 protein is CASSRLVSYEQYF. The CDR3 DNA reads TGTGCCAGCAGCCGGTTAGTTTCCTACGAGCAGTACTTC.

The chain carries TRBV30 and TRBJ2-1; 9 bases are a match to TRBD2. Trimming at V came to 1 base and at J to 2 bases, leaving 6 bases not matched to a gene. The CDR3 extends over 16 amino acids. Per the germline V gene, CDR1 is GTSNPN and CDR2 is SVGIG (reference sequence). For the CDR3, the DNA is TGTGCCTGGAGTGGGGGACTAGCTTGGGCCTACAATGAGCAGTTCTTC. Translating gives CAWSGGLAWAYNEQFF.

This clone appeared once. The J gene is TRBJ1-5, the V gene TRBV29-1; 10 bases agree with TRBD1. V was clipped by 4 bases and J by 7 bases; unmatched bases: 7. Per germline, CDR1 SQVTM and CDR2 ANQGSEA. This CDR3 is 14 amino acids long. The CDR3: CSVVGTGDPQPQHF. The CDR3 bases are TGCAGCGTTGTAGGGACAGGGGATCCCCAGCCCCAGCATTTT.

This clone was seen once. This chain connects TRBV28 to TRBJ2-1, with 8 bases aligning to TRBD2. Germline loops: CDR1 MDHEN, CDR2 SYDVKM. The J segment lost 3 bases and the V segment lost 4 bases, leaving 8 bases of the junction unmatched. This CDR3 has 16 residues. CDR3 amino acids: CASSSPGGSRYNEQFF. CDR3 nucleotides: TGTGCCAGCAGTTCCCCGGGGGGGAGCCGCTACAATGAGCAGTTCTTC.

The chain couples TRBV11-2 to TRBJ2-1, with a weak D call TRBD2 (7 bases). This CDR3 is built from 14 residues. Germline loops: CDR1 SGHAT, CDR2 FQNNGV. The V end lost 5 bases, the J end lost 7 bases, and 15 bases lay between the germline ends. CDR3 protein: CASSPPGGLNEQFF. The CDR3, as DNA: TGTGCCAGCAGCCCACCCGGGGGGCTAAATGAGCAGTTCTTC.

This chain uses TRBV28 with TRBJ2-1; D may be TRBD1 (5 bases). Trimming took off 4 bases at V and 5 bases at J, with 9 bases between the two ends. The CDR3 spans 13 residues. Germline assignment: CDR1 MDHEN and CDR2 SYDVKM. In DNA form, the CDR3 reads TGTGCCAGCAGTTCCGGACAAAACAATGAGCAGTTCTTC. It specifies CASSSGQNNEQFF.

The rearrangement uses TRBV10-1 and TRBJ2-3, with D possibly being TRBD2 (6 bases). The V end was cut by 5 bases, the J end by 6 bases, with 12 bases between. Per germline, CDR1 WNHNN and CDR2 SYGVQD (reference sequence). The CDR3 is 13 residues long. The CDR3 DNA reads as TGCGCCAGCAGTAGCGGGCTACCGGATACGCAGTATTTT. It encodes CASSSGLPDTQYF.

J is TRBJ2-7 and V is TRBV27; the D gene is possibly TRBD1 (6 bases). The V end was cut by 5 bases, the J end by 0 bases, with 8 bases between. The CDR3 sequence is 13 residues long. Per the germline V gene, CDR1 is MNHEY and CDR2 is SMNVEV (reference sequence). In nucleotides, the CDR3 is TGTGCCAGCAGTCAGACAGGCTCCTACGAGCAGTACTTC. This gives the protein CASSQTGSYEQYF.

This rearrangement joins TRBV5-1 to TRBJ2-1; 7 nucleotides line up with TRBD1. Unmatched junction bases numbered 3, after V lost 0 bases and J lost 0 bases. The CDR3 is made up of 16 amino acids. Looked up from germline, CDR1 is SGHRS and CDR2 is YFSETQ. The CDR3 spells CASSLEGARSYNEQFF. The CDR3 DNA sequence: TGCGCCAGCAGCTTGGAGGGGGCTCGCTCCTACAATGAGCAGTTCTTC.

The J gene is TRBJ2-7, the V gene TRBV10-1, with 11 nucleotides matching TRBD2. Germline values: CDR1 WNHNN, CDR2 SYGVQD (reference sequence). This CDR3 is built from 17 residues. Trimming at V came to 8 bases and at J to 1 base, leaving 13 bases not matched to a gene. The chain's CDR3 is CASQNFGTSGWSYEQYF. CDR3 in DNA: TGCGCCAGCCAAAATTTTGGGACTAGCGGATGGTCCTACGAGCAGTACTTC.

V and J are TRBV5-6 and TRBJ1-1, with 7 bases that match TRBD1. The CDR3 contains 15 residues. Per the germline V gene, CDR1 is SGHDT and CDR2 is YYEEEE. V shed 4 bases, J shed 1 base, and the junction held 7 bases outside the gene matches. The DNA for the CDR3 is TGTGCCAGCAGCCCAAAGGACAGGCCGAACACTGAAGCTTTCTTT. This gives the protein CASSPKDRPNTEAFF.

Comment on this clone: An end of the junction does not agree with germline; a read error may underlie this. CDR3 residues: CASSEGTLINDF. As DNA, the CDR3 is TGTGCCAGTAGTGAGGGGACACTCATAAACGACTTC. The rearrangement links TRBV19 to TRBJ1-2, with D maybe TRBD1 (6 bases). The CDR3 extends over 12 amino acids. The germline gives CDR1 LNHDA, CDR2 SQIVND (reference sequence).

The rearrangement joins TRBV15 to TRBJ1-5; D gene uncertain. CDR3 length: 14 residues. The V end was cut by 0 bases, the J end by 5 bases, with 8 bases between. In germline, CDR1 is LNHNV, CDR2 YYDKDF (reference sequence). The CDR3 region has the DNA TGTGCCACCAGCAGAGATTCCCAATATCAGCCCCAGCATTTT. This translates into CATSRDSQYQPQHF.